This T cell receptor beta chain was identified during a study of monozygotic twins with inflammatory bowel disease. The CDR3 length is 13 residues. Germline assignment: CDR1 SGHVS and CDR2 FNYEAQ. Each CDR3 protein gets one entry in TCRdb, which reprocessed the 5' RACE reads and gives no DNA. The sample features about 330,000 distinct CDR3 sequences, with around 2% in its top ten. The sequenced material came from blood. This receptor was obtained from a human donor with ulcerative colitis or Crohn's disease, or a healthy co-twin of an affected twin (not recorded which). This chain links TRBV7-6 with TRBJ2-1; TCRdb's assignment of TRBD2 cannot be checked, as there is no DNA. The CDR3 loop is CASSDQLVSEQFF. Full variable domain (rest looked up from reference TRBV7-6 and TRBJ2-1): GAGVSQSPRYKVTKRGQDVALRCDPISGHVSLYWYRQALGQGPEFLTYFNYEAQQDKSGLPNDRFSAERPEGSISTLTIQRTEQRDSAMYRCASSDQLVSEQFFGPGTRLTVL.